This T cell receptor (beta chain) was found in a study of blood T cell repertoires in COVID-19. Study in general: Acute and convalescent COVID-19 samples came from the United States, Italy and Spain.

Profiling relied on immunoSEQ multiplex PCR, and the TCRdb table lists in-frame clones only, not all of them. The table lists some 120,000 clones, less than 85% of them singletons. The germline CDR1 and CDR2 sequences are LNHDA and SQIVND (reference sequence). This CDR3 has 15 amino acids. With V trimmed by 9 bases and J by 0 bases, 6 bases remained unmatched. V and J are TRBV19 and TRBJ1-3, with 9 bases matching TRBD1. The TCR comes from a woman in her sixties with acute or convalescent COVID-19. Sequenced material: peripheral blood. CDR3 sequence (DNA): TGTGCCAGCCAGGACAGGGGAAGCTCTGGAAACACCATATATTTT. Residues: CASQDRGSSGNTIYF.